Listed below are T cell receptor beta chains from one sample, sequenced in a study of identical twins. TCRdb ran MiXCR on the 5' RACE reads and lists one entry per CDR3 protein. The sample has nearly 900,000 distinct CDR3 sequences; around 12% are singletons. This sample was also put to use in a study of yellow fever vaccine responses in identical twins.

The specimen was PBMCs. These receptors came from a woman aged 18-29 years in good health. Each CDR3 is given with its conserved first and last residue. The D gene is left open where the match is weak. A row's size may be missing; if present it is once, few, many or a size class.

size,V,J,D,CDR3,DNA
few,TRBV10-3,TRBJ2-2,TRBD1,CAISKSGGVNTGELFF,TGTGCCATCAGTAAATCAGGGGGTGTGAACACCGGGGAGCTGTTTTTT
NA,TRBV11-1,TRBJ2-1,NA,CASSSLGRGAQGYNEQFF,TGTGCCAGCAGCTCTTTGGGCAGGGGGGCCCAGGGATACAATGAGCAGTTCTTC
few,TRBV7-9,TRBJ2-1,NA,CASSSRGAGASNEQFF,TGTGCCAGCAGCTCCAGGGGTGCGGGAGCTAGCAATGAGCAGTTCTTC
NA,TRBV12-2,TRBJ2-7,NA,CASRLGREPGYEQYF,TGTGCAAGTCGCTTAGGACGGGAGCCGGGGTACGAGCAGTACTTC
few,TRBV12-3/TRBV12-4,TRBJ2-2,NA,CASSLSGLYTGELFF,TGTGCCAGCAGTTTATCAGGGCTGTACACCGGGGAGCTGTTTTTT
NA,TRBV6-1,TRBJ2-5,NA,CASGGTGVETQYF,TGTGCCAGCGGTGGTACCGGGGTGGAGACCCAGTACTTC
NA,TRBV18,TRBJ2-1,TRBD2,CASSPSASGGAVRKNEQFF,TGTGCCAGCTCACCCAGTGCTAGCGGGGGGGCCGTAAGGAAGAATGAGCAGTTCTTC
NA,TRBV5-1,TRBJ2-1,TRBD2,CASRSSGGRNEQFF,TGCGCCAGCAGATCTAGCGGGGGGAGGAATGAGCAGTTCTTC
few,TRBV7-9,TRBJ2-4,NA,CASSPNQGKNIQYF,TGTGCCAGCAGCCCCAACCAGGGGAAAAACATTCAGTACTTC
many,TRBV7-8,TRBJ1-3,NA,CASSALSGNTIYF,TGTGCCAGCAGCGCTTTATCTGGAAACACCATATATTTT
NA,TRBV29-1,TRBJ1-1,NA,CSVITGTKGMNTEAFF,TGCAGCGTTATTACTGGGACAAAGGGGATGAACACTGAAGCTTTCTTT
few,TRBV19,TRBJ2-3,TRBD1,CASSLGTGFFTDTQYF,TGTGCCAGTAGCCTTGGGACAGGGTTTTTCACAGATACGCAGTATTTT
few,TRBV14,TRBJ1-2,TRBD1,CASSPDRERGGYTF,TGTGCCAGCAGCCCTGACAGGGAAAGAGGTGGCTACACCTTC
few,TRBV11-2,TRBJ2-1,TRBD2,CASSAGQREGVLDEQFF,TGTGCCAGCAGCGCCGGTCAGCGGGAGGGCGTTCTCGATGAGCAGTTCTTC
few,TRBV20-1,TRBJ2-1,NA,CSAPDYPNNEQFF,TGCAGTGCCCCGGACTACCCGAACAATGAGCAGTTCTTC
NA,TRBV2,TRBJ2-7,NA,CASSELGFSYEQYF,TGTGCCAGCAGTGAACTAGGGTTTTCCTACGAGCAGTACTTC
NA,TRBV5-1,TRBJ2-2,NA,CASRWDLDTGELFF,TGCGCCAGCAGGTGGGATCTAGACACCGGGGAGCTGTTTTTT
few,TRBV6-2/TRBV6-3,TRBJ2-3,NA,CASSYPDAGAPTDTQYF,TGTGCCAGCAGTTACCCGGACGCGGGGGCCCCCACAGATACGCAGTATTTT
many,TRBV7-9,TRBJ1-1,NA,CASSPTNTEAFF,TGTGCCAGCAGTCCGACTAACACTGAAGCTTTCTTT
few,TRBV7-9,TRBJ2-3,NA,CASGIGRGFTDTQYF,TGTGCCAGCGGGATCGGACGGGGGTTCACAGATACGCAGTATTTT
few,TRBV2,TRBJ1-4,NA,CASSEEPGVNEKLFF,TGTGCCAGCAGTGAAGAGCCAGGGGTCAATGAAAAACTGTTTTTT
many,TRBV5-1,TRBJ2-1,TRBD1,CASSLAPQTGGGYNEQFF,TGCGCCAGCAGCTTGGCCCCCCAAACAGGGGGCGGCTACAATGAGCAGTTCTTC
few,TRBV20-1,TRBJ1-5,NA,CSARDSRAGLSNQPQHF,TGCAGTGCTAGAGATTCGAGGGCAGGGTTAAGCAATCAGCCCCAGCATTTT
NA,TRBV20-1,TRBJ2-3,TRBD2,CSADTRLAGDVSTDTQYF,TGCAGTGCTGACACTCGACTAGCGGGGGATGTAAGCACAGATACGCAGTATTTT
many,TRBV7-8,TRBJ2-7,NA,CASSPPRAIGSYEQYF,TGTGCCAGCAGCCCCCCTAGAGCGATCGGCTCCTACGAGCAGTACTTC
few,TRBV5-1,TRBJ2-1,TRBD1,CASSLAGQGVYEQFF,TGCGCCAGCAGCTTGGCCGGACAGGGGGTATATGAGCAGTTCTTC
once,TRBV19,TRBJ2-2,NA,CASNEYSTGELFF,TGTGCCAGTAATGAGTATAGCACCGGGGAGCTGTTTTTT
NA,TRBV5-1,TRBJ2-1,TRBD2,CASSLVPPGLAGQNYNEQFF,TGCGCCAGCAGCCTCGTGCCACCGGGACTAGCGGGACAAAACTACAATGAGCAGTTCTTC
NA,TRBV6-2/TRBV6-3,TRBJ2-5,TRBD2,CASSYSGGAVETQYF,TGTGCCAGCAGTTATAGCGGGGGGGCCGTAGAGACCCAGTACTTC
few,TRBV7-3,TRBJ2-7,NA,CASSASGSLTYEQYF,TGTGCCAGCAGCGCTTCGGGTAGTCTGACCTACGAGCAGTACTTC